The source of this T cell receptor beta chain is a study of breast tumors, draining lymph nodes, adjacent tissues. Regarding the study as a whole: Data fit most tumor T cells coming from lymph node, expanding in tumor. Data only fit, rather than demonstrated, lymph node origin of most tumor T cells. Compared with lymph nodes, tumors were less diverse; compared with nontumor tissue, more. Luminal-like breast cancer showed significantly greater tumor-nontumor repertoire similarity than basal-like breast cancer did.

MiXCR, applied by TCRdb to the multiplex PCR reads, yields one record per CDR3 protein. The sample comprises about 21,000 distinct CDR3 sequences, about 38% of which are singletons, and about 24% rests with the top ten. The table lists this clonotype with many counts. Its antigen is currently unknown. The length of the CDR3 is 15 residues. The junction had 3 bases not matched to a gene; V was cut back by 5 bases and J by 2 bases. Germline CDR1 and CDR2: SNHLY and FYNNEI. The sequence was collected from a female donor with breast cancer. Some clones in this sample may be carry-over from other donors' samples. This chain connects TRBV2 to TRBJ2-1; 10 bases line up with TRBD1. The sequencing sample was made of breast tumor tissue. Here the CDR3 reads CASSWGTGAYNEQFF. In DNA form, the CDR3 reads TGTGCCAGCAGTTGGGGGACAGGGGCCTACAATGAGCAGTTCTTC.